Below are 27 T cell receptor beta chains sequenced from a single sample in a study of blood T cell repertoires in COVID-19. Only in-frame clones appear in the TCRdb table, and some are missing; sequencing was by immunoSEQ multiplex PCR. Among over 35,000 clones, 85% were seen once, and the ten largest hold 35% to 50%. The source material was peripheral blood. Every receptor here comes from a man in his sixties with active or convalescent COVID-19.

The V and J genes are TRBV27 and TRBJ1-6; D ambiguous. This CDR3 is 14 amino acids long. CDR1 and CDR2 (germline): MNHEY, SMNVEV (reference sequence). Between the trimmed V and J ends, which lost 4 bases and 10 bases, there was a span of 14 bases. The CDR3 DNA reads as TGTGCCAGCAGTTCGGACGGGAATTGGTCACCCCTCCACTTT. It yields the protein CASSSDGNWSPLHF.

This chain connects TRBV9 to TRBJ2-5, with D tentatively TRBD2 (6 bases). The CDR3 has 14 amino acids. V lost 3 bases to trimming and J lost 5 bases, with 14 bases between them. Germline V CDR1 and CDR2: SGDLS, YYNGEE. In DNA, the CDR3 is TGTGCCAGCAGCGGTAGCGCGGCGGGGGAGACCCAGTACTTC. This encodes CASSGSAAGETQYF.

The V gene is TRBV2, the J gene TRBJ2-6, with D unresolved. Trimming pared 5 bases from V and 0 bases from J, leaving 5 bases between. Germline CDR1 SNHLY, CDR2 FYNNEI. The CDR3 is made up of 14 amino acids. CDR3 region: CASSRGSGANVLTF. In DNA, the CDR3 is TGTGCCAGCAGTAGAGGCTCTGGGGCCAACGTCCTGACTTTC. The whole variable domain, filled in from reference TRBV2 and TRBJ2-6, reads EPEVTQTPSHQVTQMGQEVILRCVPISNHLYFYWYRQILGQKVEFLVSFYNNEISEKSEIFDDQFSVERPDGSNFTLKIRSTKLEDSAMYFCASSRGSGANVLTFGAGSRLTVL.

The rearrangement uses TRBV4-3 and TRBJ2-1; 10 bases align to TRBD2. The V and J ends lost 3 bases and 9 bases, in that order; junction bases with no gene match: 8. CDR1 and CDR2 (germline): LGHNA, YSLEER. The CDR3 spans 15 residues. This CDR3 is CASSQGLAGVSEQFF. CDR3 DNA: TGCGCCAGCAGCCAGGGGCTAGCGGGAGTCAGTGAGCAGTTCTTC.

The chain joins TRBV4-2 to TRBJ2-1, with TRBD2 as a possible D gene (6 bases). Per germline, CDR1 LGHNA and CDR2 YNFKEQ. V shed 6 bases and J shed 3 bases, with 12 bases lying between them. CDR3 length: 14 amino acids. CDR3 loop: CASSQAGSYNEQFF. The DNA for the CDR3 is TGTGCCAGCAGTCAGGCGGGGAGCTACAATGAGCAGTTCTTC.

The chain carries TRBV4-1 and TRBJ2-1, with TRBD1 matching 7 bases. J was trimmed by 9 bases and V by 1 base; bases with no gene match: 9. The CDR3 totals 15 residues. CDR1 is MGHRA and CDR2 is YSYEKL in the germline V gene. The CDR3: CASSQVGTVGLEQFF. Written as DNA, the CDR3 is TGCGCCAGCAGCCAAGTAGGGACAGTGGGGCTTGAGCAGTTCTTC.

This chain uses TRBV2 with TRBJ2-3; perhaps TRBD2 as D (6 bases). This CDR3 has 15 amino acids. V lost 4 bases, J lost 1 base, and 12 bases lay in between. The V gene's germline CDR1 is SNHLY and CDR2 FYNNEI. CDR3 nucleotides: TGTGCCAGCAGTGGCGGGACCTACGGCACAGATACGCAGTATTTT. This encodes CASSGGTYGTDTQYF. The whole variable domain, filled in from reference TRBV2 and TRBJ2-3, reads EPEVTQTPSHQVTQMGQEVILRCVPISNHLYFYWYRQILGQKVEFLVSFYNNEISEKSEIFDDQFSVERPDGSNFTLKIRSTKLEDSAMYFCASSGGTYGTDTQYFGPGTRLTVL.

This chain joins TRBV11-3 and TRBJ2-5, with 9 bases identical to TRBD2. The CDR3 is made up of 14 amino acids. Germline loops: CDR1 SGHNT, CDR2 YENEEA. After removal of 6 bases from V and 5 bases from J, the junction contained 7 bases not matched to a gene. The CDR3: CASRFSGSRETQYF. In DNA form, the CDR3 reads TGTGCCAGCAGGTTTAGCGGGAGCAGGGAGACCCAGTACTTC.

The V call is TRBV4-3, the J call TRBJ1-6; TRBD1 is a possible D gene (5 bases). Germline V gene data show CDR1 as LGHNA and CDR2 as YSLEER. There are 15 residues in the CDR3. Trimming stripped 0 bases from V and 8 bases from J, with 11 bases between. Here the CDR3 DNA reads TGCGCCAGCAGCCAAGATGCAGGAGGGGATTCACCCCTCCACTTT. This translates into CASSQDAGGDSPLHF.

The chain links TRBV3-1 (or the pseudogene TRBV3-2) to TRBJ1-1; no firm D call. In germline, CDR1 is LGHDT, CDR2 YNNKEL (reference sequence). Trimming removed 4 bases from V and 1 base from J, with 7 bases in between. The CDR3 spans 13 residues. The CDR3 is CASSPLWNTEAFF. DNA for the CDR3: TGTGCCAGCAGCCCTTTATGGAACACTGAAGCTTTCTTT.

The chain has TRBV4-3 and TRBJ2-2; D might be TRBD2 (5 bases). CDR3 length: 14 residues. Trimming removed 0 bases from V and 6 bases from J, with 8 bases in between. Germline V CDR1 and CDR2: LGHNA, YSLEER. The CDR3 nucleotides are TGCGCCAGCAGCCAAGACGGGGAAGCCGGGGAGCTGTTTTTT. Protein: CASSQDGEAGELFF.

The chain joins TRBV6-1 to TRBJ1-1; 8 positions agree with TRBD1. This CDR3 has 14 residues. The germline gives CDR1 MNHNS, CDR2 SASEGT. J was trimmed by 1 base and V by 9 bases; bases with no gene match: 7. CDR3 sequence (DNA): TGTGCCAGTTCAGGGGGCCTAGGGAACACTGAAGCTTTCTTT. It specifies CASSGGLGNTEAFF.

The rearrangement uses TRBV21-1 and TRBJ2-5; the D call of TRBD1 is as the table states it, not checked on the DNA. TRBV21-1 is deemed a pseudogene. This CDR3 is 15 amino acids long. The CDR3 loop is CASSIDRGYQETQYF. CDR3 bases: TGTGCCAGCAGCATCGACAGGGGGTACCAAGAGACCCAGTACTTC.

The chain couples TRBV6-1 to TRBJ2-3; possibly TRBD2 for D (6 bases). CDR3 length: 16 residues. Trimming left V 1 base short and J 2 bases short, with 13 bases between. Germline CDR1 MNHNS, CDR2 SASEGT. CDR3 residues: CASSEVEGRVTDTQYF. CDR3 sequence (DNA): TGTGCCAGCAGTGAAGTGGAGGGCAGGGTCACAGATACGCAGTATTTT.

Here the CDR3 reads CASSHWGPEGKLFF. In nucleotides, the CDR3 is TGTGCCAGCAGTCACTGGGGTCCGGAGGGAAAACTGTTTTTT. The V call is TRBV7-9, the J call TRBJ1-4; D not certain. The germline V and J ends were trimmed by 6 bases and 10 bases, with 18 bases remaining between them. Germline V CDR1 and CDR2: SEHNR, FQNEAQ (reference sequence). The CDR3 runs to 14 residues.

CDR3 sequence reads: CASSEAKGGLKTIRRDYTF. CDR3 DNA: TGTGCCAGCAGTGAAGCGAAAGGGGGCCTAAAAACAATCCGACGAGACTACACCTTC. This chain uses TRBV6-1 with TRBJ1-2, with 7 bases lining up with TRBD1. From germline, CDR1 is MNHNS and CDR2 SASEGT. With 0 bases clipped from V and 10 bases from J, the junction kept 23 bases outside the gene matches. This CDR3 contains 19 residues.

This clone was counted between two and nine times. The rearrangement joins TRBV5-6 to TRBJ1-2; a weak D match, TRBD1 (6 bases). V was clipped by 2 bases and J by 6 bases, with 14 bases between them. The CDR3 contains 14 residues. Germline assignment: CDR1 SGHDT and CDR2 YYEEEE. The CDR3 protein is CASSFGRQADGYTF. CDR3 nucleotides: TGTGCCAGCAGCTTTGGTCGACAGGCGGATGGCTACACCTTC.

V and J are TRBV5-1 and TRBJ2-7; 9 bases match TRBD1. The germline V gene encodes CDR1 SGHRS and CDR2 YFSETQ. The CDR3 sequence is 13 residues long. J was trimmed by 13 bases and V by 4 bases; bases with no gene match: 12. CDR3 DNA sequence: TGCGCCAGCAGCATTTCACCGGGACAGGGTGTTTACGTC. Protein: CASSISPGQGVYV.

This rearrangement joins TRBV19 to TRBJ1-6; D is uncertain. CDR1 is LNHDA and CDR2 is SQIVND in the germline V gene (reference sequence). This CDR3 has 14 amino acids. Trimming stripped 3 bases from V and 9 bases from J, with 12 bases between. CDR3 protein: CASSIKALGSPLHF. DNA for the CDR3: TGTGCCAGTAGTATCAAGGCTCTAGGTTCACCCCTCCACTTT. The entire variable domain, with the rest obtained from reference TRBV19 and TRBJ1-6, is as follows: DGGITQSPKYLFRKEGQNVTLSCEQNLNHDAMYWYRQDPGQGLRLIYYSQIVNDFQKGDIAEGYSVSREKKESFPLTVTSAQKNPTAFYLCASSIKALGSPLHFGNGTRLTVT.

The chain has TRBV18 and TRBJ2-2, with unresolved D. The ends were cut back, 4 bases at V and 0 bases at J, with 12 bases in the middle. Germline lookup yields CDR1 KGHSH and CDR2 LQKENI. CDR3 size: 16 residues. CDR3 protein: CASSLTPNTNTGELFF. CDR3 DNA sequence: TGTGCCAGCTCACTGACACCAAACACGAACACCGGGGAGCTGTTTTTT.

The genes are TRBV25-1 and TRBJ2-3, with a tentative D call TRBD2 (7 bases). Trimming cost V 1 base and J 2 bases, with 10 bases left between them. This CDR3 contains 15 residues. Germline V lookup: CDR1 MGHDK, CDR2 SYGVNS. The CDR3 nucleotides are TGTGCCAGCAGTGAATCGGGGGGACACACAGATACGCAGTATTTT. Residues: CASSESGGHTDTQYF.

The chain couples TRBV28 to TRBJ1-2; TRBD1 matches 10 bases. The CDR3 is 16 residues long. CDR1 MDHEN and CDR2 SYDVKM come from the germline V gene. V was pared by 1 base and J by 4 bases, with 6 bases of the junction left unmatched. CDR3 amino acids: CASSLLTTGGVYGYTF. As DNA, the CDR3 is TGTGCCAGCAGTTTATTAACGACAGGGGGCGTCTATGGCTACACCTTC.

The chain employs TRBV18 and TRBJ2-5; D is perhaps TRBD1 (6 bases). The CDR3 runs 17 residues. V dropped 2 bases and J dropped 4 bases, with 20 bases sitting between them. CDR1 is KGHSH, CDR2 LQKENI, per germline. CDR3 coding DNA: TGTGCCAGCTCACCAGGCTCAGGGGTCGCCAGTCGAGAGACCCAGTACTTC. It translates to CASSPGSGVASRETQYF.

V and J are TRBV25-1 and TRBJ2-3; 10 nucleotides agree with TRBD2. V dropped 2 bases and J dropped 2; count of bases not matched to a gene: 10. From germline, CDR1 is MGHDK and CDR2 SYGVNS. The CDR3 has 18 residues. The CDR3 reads CASSEGILSGRLTDTQYF. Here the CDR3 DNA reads TGTGCCAGCAGTGAAGGGATCCTTAGCGGGAGGCTCACAGATACGCAGTATTTT.

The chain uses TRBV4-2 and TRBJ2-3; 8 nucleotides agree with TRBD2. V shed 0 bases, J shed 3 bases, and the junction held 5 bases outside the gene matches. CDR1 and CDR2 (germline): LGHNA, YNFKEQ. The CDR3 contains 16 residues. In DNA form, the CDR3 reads TGTGCCAGCAGCCAAGACGGGACTAGAAGAACAGATACGCAGTATTTT. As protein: CASSQDGTRRTDTQYF.

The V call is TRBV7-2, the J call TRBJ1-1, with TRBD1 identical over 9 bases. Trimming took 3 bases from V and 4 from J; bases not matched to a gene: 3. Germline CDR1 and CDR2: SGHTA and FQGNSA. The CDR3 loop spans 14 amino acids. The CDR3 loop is CASSFRQGVTEAFF. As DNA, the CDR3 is TGTGCCAGCAGCTTCCGACAGGGGGTCACTGAAGCTTTCTTT.

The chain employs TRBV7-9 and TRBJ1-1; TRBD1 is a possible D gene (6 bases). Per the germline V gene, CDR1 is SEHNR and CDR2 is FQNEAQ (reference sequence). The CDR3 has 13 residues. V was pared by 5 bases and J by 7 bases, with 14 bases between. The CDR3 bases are TGTGCCAGCAGCAGGGACACCGAGGGTGAAGCTTTCTTT. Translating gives CASSRDTEGEAFF.